This TCR beta chain stems from a study of T cells in Graves' hyperthyroidism and ophthalmopathy. Overall study findings and caveats: Among thyroid clonotypes expanded above 0.001, most also appeared in blood.

Trimming removed 1 base from V and 7 bases from J, with 11 bases in between. The length of the CDR3 is 15 residues. Germline V CDR1 and CDR2: SGHAT, FQNNGV. This clonotype was seen repeatedly, ten times or more. Its antigen is unidentified. Amplification yielded TCR beta CDR3 regions, with RNA transcripts as the source. First-round RT-PCR targeting the TCR CDR3 was performed with the HTBI primer set. TCRdb itself ran the multiplex PCR reads through MiXCR, one entry per CDR3 protein. The table shows around 540,000 distinct CDR3 sequences, with roughly 15% occurring only once. Subjects with ophthalmopathy showed a Clinical Activity Score no lower than 3, a NOSPECS grade no lower than 4, and a duration shorter than 3 months. Together with thyroid ultrasound, orbital computed tomography, serum thyroxine and TRAb, clinical symptoms were used for diagnoses.

The sequenced material came from blood. The genes are TRBV11-2 and TRBJ1-6; D not resolved. This receptor was obtained from a woman in her twenties or thirties with Graves' ophthalmopathy. The DNA of the CDR3 is TGTGCCAGCAGCTTAGGGGCAGATAGAAATTCACCCCTCCACTTT. This translates into CASSLGADRNSPLHF.